The rows below give T cell receptor beta chains drawn from one sample of a study of blood T cell repertoires in COVID-19. The repertoire was sequenced with immunoSEQ multiplex PCR; TCRdb's copy has only in-frame clones and lacks some. The sample lists roughly 100,000 clones; around 92% were seen once. Sequenced: peripheral blood. These receptors all come from a young man with acute or convalescent COVID-19. CDR3s include the opening cysteine and the closing phenylalanine or tryptophan. D genes are given only for firm matches. Size is omitted from some rows. Given values are once, few, many or a class for expanded clones.

>TRBJ2-7|.|TRBV5-1|.
CASSLGQESSYEQYF
TGCGCCAGCAGCTTGGGACAGGAGAGCTCCTACGAGCAGTACTTC
>TRBJ2-3|.|TRBV2|once
CASSDPGGGTDTQYF
TGTGCCAGCAGTGACCCCGGGGGAGGCACAGATACGCAGTATTTT
>TRBJ1-1|.|TRBV19|.
CASSIRGVPNTEAFF
TGTGCCAGTAGTATCAGGGGAGTCCCTAACACTGAAGCTTTCTTT
>TRBJ2-3|TRBD2|TRBV27|once
CASSYIAGGEDTQYF
TGTGCCAGCAGTTACATAGCGGGAGGGGAAGATACGCAGTATTTT
>TRBJ1-1|.|TRBV5-1|.
CASSLEGVNTEAFF
TGCGCCAGCAGCTTGGAGGGAGTGAACACTGAAGCTTTCTTT
>TRBJ1-1|.|TRBV5-1|.
CASSLGQGYTEAFF
TGCGCCAGCAGCTTGGGGCAGGGATACACTGAAGCTTTCTTT
>TRBJ1-1|.|TRBV30|.
CAWNRVTEAFF
TGTGCCTGGAACAGGGTGACTGAAGCTTTCTTT
>TRBJ2-1|TRBD1|TRBV13|.
CASSKGASAYNEQFF
TGTGCCAGCTCAAAGGGGGCTTCCGCCTACAATGAGCAGTTCTTC
>TRBJ1-2|.|TRBV6-5|.
CASESGRNYGYTF
TGTGCCAGCGAGTCAGGGCGCAACTATGGCTACACCTTC
>TRBJ1-1|TRBD1|TRBV9|.
CASSSDRIKPNTEAFF
TGTGCCAGCAGCTCGGACAGGATCAAACCGAACACTGAAGCTTTCTTT
>TRBJ1-4|TRBD1|TRBV5-6|.
CASSSTGGNEKLFF
TGTGCCAGCAGCTCGACAGGGGGGAACGAAAAACTGTTTTTT
>TRBJ1-2|TRBD1|TRBV27|once
CASSSGQGSVGYTF
TGTGCCAGCAGTTCGGGACAGGGGAGTGTGGGCTACACCTTC
>TRBJ1-4|TRBD1|TRBV10-1|.
CASRRDSGEEKLFF
TGCGCCAGCAGGAGGGACAGCGGAGAGGAAAAACTGTTTTTT
>TRBJ2-5|TRBD2|TRBV4-1|.
CASSQLPNSGGAETQYF
TGCGCCAGCAGCCAACTCCCAAATAGCGGGGGAGCGGAGACCCAGTACTTC
>TRBJ2-3|.|TRBV18|.
CASSPPGASTDTQYF
TGTGCCAGCTCACCGCCAGGGGCAAGCACAGATACGCAGTATTTT
>TRBJ1-4|TRBD1|TRBV20-1|.
CSASIQGALEKLFF
TGCAGTGCTAGTATACAGGGGGCGCTTGAAAAACTGTTTTTT
>TRBJ1-1|.|TRBV6-5|.
CASSQHRNTEAFF
TGTGCCAGCAGCCAACACAGGAACACTGAAGCTTTCTTT
>TRBJ2-2|.|TRBV18|.
CASSHRETGELFF
TGTGCCAGCTCTCACAGGGAAACCGGGGAGCTGTTTTTT
>TRBJ1-2|TRBD1|TRBV5-1|once
CASTLTGTGPTNYGYTF
TGCGCCAGCACCCTGACCGGGACAGGGCCTACAAACTATGGCTACACCTTC
>TRBJ1-5|.|TRBV9|once
CASSLGRGGDQPQHF
TGTGCCAGCAGCCTCGGGAGGGGAGGAGATCAGCCCCAGCATTTT
>TRBJ1-2|.|TRBV5-1|once
CASSPAGESYGYTF
TGCGCCAGCAGCCCGGCGGGGGAATCCTATGGCTACACCTTC
>TRBJ2-2|TRBD1|TRBV13|.
CASSSVRGQGDTGELFF
TGTGCCAGCAGCTCAGTCCGTGGACAGGGGGACACCGGGGAGCTGTTTTTT
>TRBJ2-2|.|TRBV11-3|.
CASSWTATGELFF
TGTGCCAGCAGCTGGACAGCCACCGGGGAGCTGTTTTTT
>TRBJ2-1|TRBD1|TRBV5-1|.
CASSPGQVSGEQFF
TGCGCCAGCAGCCCGGGACAGGTCTCCGGGGAGCAGTTCTTC